This T cell receptor (beta chain) appears in the sequencing data of a study of shared clonotypes between healthy human individuals. The CDR3 has 11 residues. Trimming left V 5 bases short and J 5 bases short, with 10 bases between. CDR1 and CDR2 (germline): GTSNPN, SVGIG (reference sequence). Assay used: immunoSEQ multiplex PCR; TCRdb lists only in-frame clones, some missing. Here the sample spans about 2,200,000 clones, around 93% being singletons. CD45RO-negative, CCR7-selected cells formed the naive CD8 fraction, which excluded terminally differentiated effector memory CD45RA+ cells. This TCR was sampled from a man in his late teens or twenties in good health. Some clones in this sample may be carry-over from other donors' samples. This chain joins TRBV30 and TRBJ2-7; TRBD1 might be the D (6 bases). Sequencing input: naive CD8+ T cells from PBMCs. Here the CDR3 reads CAWDPGDEQYF. Written as DNA, the CDR3 is TGTGCCTGGGACCCAGGGGACGAGCAGTACTTC.